The next 29 T cell receptor beta chains were all read from a single sample in a study of cytotoxic CD8 clonotypes in ibrutinib-treated CLL. Profiled with immunoSEQ multiplex PCR; TCRdb holds only in-frame clones, not every one. The table has about 310,000 clones, about 80% seen once. Sample: PBMCs, taken before ibrutinib treatment. Receptor source: a human donor with chronic lymphocytic leukemia.

The count of this clone is one. The chain joins TRBV6-4 to TRBJ2-1; D unclear. There are 13 residues in the CDR3. From germline, CDR1 is MRHNA and CDR2 SNTAGT. V lost 3 bases and J lost 2, with 5 bases in between. CDR3 DNA: TGTGCCAGCAGTGAGGGTCCCTACAATGAGCAGTTCTTC. As protein: CASSEGPYNEQFF.

This chain joins TRBV9 and TRBJ2-7; TRBD2 agrees at 9 bases. The CDR3 has 15 residues. V trimming: 1 base; J trimming: 4 bases; junction bases outside the gene matches: 6. CDR1 SGDLS and CDR2 YYNGEE come from the germline V gene. In nucleotides, the CDR3 is TGTGCCAGCAGCGTAAGGTCTAGCGGGACGTACGAGCAGTACTTC. Protein: CASSVRSSGTYEQYF.

The chain has TRBV7-9 and TRBJ1-4; D call uncertain. V lost 7 bases, J lost 3 bases, and 9 bases lay in between. Germline CDR1 reads SEHNR; CDR2 reads FQNEAQ (reference sequence). The CDR3 has 13 residues. As DNA, the CDR3 is TGTGCCAGCACCTCCGGCTCTAATGAAAAACTGTTTTTT. It yields the protein CASTSGSNEKLFF.

V is TRBV18 and J is TRBJ2-1; perhaps TRBD2 as D (5 bases). This CDR3 region has 15 residues. V was cut by 0 bases and J by 8 bases, with 14 bases left in between. Looked up from germline, CDR1 is KGHSH and CDR2 is LQKENI. The CDR3 spells CASSPPRAEGDEQFF. The DNA for the CDR3 is TGTGCCAGCTCACCACCACGAGCGGAAGGCGATGAGCAGTTCTTC.

This clone appeared a few times. CDR3 residues: CAWMYGTGANVLTF. For the CDR3, the DNA is TGTGCCTGGATGTACGGGACTGGGGCCAACGTCCTGACTTTC. This chain joins TRBV30 and TRBJ2-6; a possible D gene is TRBD2 (5 bases). Trimming left V 4 bases short and J 2 bases short, with 9 bases between. This CDR3 has 14 residues. Germline CDR1 is GTSNPN and CDR2 is SVGIG (reference sequence). Variable domain in full (rest from reference TRBV30 and TRBJ2-6): SQTIHQWPATLVQPVGSPLSLECTVEGTSNPNLYWYRQAAGRGLQLLFYSVGIGQISSEVPQNLSASRPQDRQFILSSKKLLLSDSGFYLCAWMYGTGANVLTFGAGSRLTVL.

V and J are TRBV28 and TRBJ2-1; no reliable D call. Trimming stripped 7 bases from V and 0 bases from J, with 7 bases between. Germline loops: CDR1 MDHEN, CDR2 SYDVKM. The CDR3 length is 13 residues. The CDR3 sequence is CASKMGSYNEQFF. In nucleotides, the CDR3 is TGTGCCAGCAAGATGGGCTCCTACAATGAGCAGTTCTTC.

The rearrangement links TRBV6-5 to TRBJ2-7, with TRBD2 matching 8 bases. V lost 7 bases to trimming and J lost 3 bases; unmatched junction nucleotides: 8. Germline CDR1 MNHEY, CDR2 SVGAGI. CDR3 length: 14 amino acids. For the CDR3, the DNA is TGTGCCAGCACCTATAGCGGGGAAGGCTACGAGCAGTACTTC. Its translation is CASTYSGEGYEQYF.

The rearrangement uses TRBV6-5 and TRBJ2-5; TRBD2 matches 12 bases. Germline V lookup: CDR1 MNHEY, CDR2 SVGAGI. V trimming: 2 bases; J trimming: 2 bases; junction bases outside the gene matches: 3. The CDR3 runs 16 residues. This CDR3 is CASSYRLAGAQETQYF. CDR3 nucleotide sequence: TGTGCCAGCAGTTACCGACTAGCGGGAGCGCAAGAGACCCAGTACTTC.

In this sample, this clone turned up a few times. The rearrangement links TRBV2 to TRBJ1-2; 8 bases map to TRBD1. Germline lookup yields CDR1 SNHLY and CDR2 FYNNEI. The CDR3 is 14 residues long. V lost 7 bases and J lost 5; bases outside the gene matches: 9. The CDR3 DNA sequence: TGTGCCAGCAATTCACCGGGACAGGCGTATGGCTACACCTTC. Its protein product is CASNSPGQAYGYTF.

DNA for the CDR3: TGTGCCAGCAGCCAAGAGGCCACCTGGGGCGGGACTGCCTACGAGCAGTACTTC. This sequence encodes CASSQEATWGGTAYEQYF. This chain connects TRBV4-2 to TRBJ2-7; D is possibly TRBD2 (6 bases). The V and J ends lost 0 bases and 2 bases respectively, with 20 bases between them. This CDR3 is 18 amino acids long. The germline V gene encodes CDR1 LGHNA and CDR2 YNFKEQ.

The chain couples TRBV28 to TRBJ1-2; 8 bases map to TRBD1. V shed 3 bases and J 5 bases; nucleotides not matched to a gene: 11. CDR1 is MDHEN and CDR2 is SYDVKM in the germline V gene. The CDR3 loop spans 16 amino acids. The CDR3 is CASSFLGAGGFYGYTF. The DNA of the CDR3 is TGTGCCAGCAGTTTTCTGGGGGCAGGGGGCTTTTATGGCTACACCTTC.

There are a few counts of this clone. This rearrangement joins TRBV11-2 to TRBJ1-2; no firm D call. Germline values: CDR1 SGHAT, CDR2 FQNNGV. V was trimmed by 0 bases and J by 4 bases, leaving 6 bases between them. The CDR3 loop spans 13 amino acids. The chain's CDR3 is CASSLDTGYGYTF. The CDR3 DNA follows: TGTGCCAGCAGCTTAGATACTGGCTATGGCTACACCTTC.

This sequence joins TRBV30 and TRBJ1-5, with D possibly TRBD1 on 6 matching bases. The CDR3 covers 15 residues. Deletions cut 1 base from V and 1 base from J, with 11 bases between. Germline CDR1 GTSNPN, CDR2 SVGIG (reference sequence). The CDR3 spells CAWSENTGSNQPQHF. The CDR3 DNA follows: TGTGCCTGGAGTGAAAATACAGGGAGCAATCAGCCCCAGCATTTT.

The chain couples TRBV6-5 to TRBJ2-2; 7 bases line up with TRBD2. Germline V lookup: CDR1 MNHEY, CDR2 SVGAGI. This CDR3 is built from 16 residues. V shed 1 base, J shed 1 base, and the junction held 3 bases outside the gene matches. CDR3 loop: CASSYFPSGNTGELFF. The CDR3 nucleotides are TGTGCCAGCAGTTACTTCCCTAGCGGGAACACCGGGGAGCTGTTTTTT.

This clone was counted between two and nine times. The chain recombines TRBV7-9 with TRBJ2-1; tentatively, D is TRBD1 or TRBD2 (5 bases each). The CDR3 is 14 residues long. CDR1 and CDR2 from the germline V gene are SEHNR and FQNEAQ (reference sequence). V lost 6 bases and J lost 4, with 13 bases in between. The CDR3 is CASRPRDLYNEQFF. The CDR3 DNA sequence: TGTGCCAGCAGACCCCGGGACCTTTACAATGAGCAGTTCTTC. The entire variable domain, with the rest obtained from reference TRBV7-9 and TRBJ2-1, is as follows: DTGVSQNPRHKITKRGQNVTFRCDPISEHNRLYWYRQTLGQGPEFLTYFQNEAQLEKSRLLSDRFSAERPKGSFSTLEIQRTEQGDSAMYLCASRPRDLYNEQFFGPGTRLTVL.

The chain employs TRBV11-2 and TRBJ2-7, with unresolved D. Germline V gene sequence: CDR1 SGHAT, CDR2 FQNNGV. Trimming cost V 8 bases and J 7 bases, with 9 bases left between them. The CDR3 runs 10 residues. The CDR3 nucleotides read TGTGCCAGCGGGCGGTTGGAGCAGTACTTC. Translation: CASGRLEQYF.

The chain joins TRBV6-6 to TRBJ2-7; weak D call: TRBD1 (5 bases). The CDR3 contains 16 residues. The germline CDR1 and CDR2 sequences are MNHNY and SVGAGI (reference sequence). Trimming removed 5 bases at V and 7 bases at J, with 24 bases between. The CDR3 sequence is CASSAVFAIGSGEQYF. The CDR3 region has the DNA TGTGCCAGCAGTGCAGTTTTCGCGATTGGCTCAGGGGAGCAGTACTTC.

The chain couples TRBV25-1 to TRBJ2-7; TRBD1 matches at 7 bases. The CDR3 has 17 residues. V lost 7 bases and J lost 5; bases outside the gene matches: 20. Germline values: CDR1 MGHDK, CDR2 SYGVNS. The CDR3 DNA is TGTGCCAGCATCCGCCTCGGGGAAGACAGGGCTCTCCACGAGCAGTACTTC. Its protein is CASIRLGEDRALHEQYF.

The chain carries TRBV10-3 and TRBJ1-2; the match to TRBD1 covers 9 bases. Germline CDR1 reads ENHRY; CDR2 reads SYGVKD. The V segment lost 3 bases and the J segment 6 bases; nucleotides outside the gene matches: 11. The CDR3 length is 16 residues. The CDR3 region has the DNA TGTGCCATCAGTGATAGCCAAGGGACAGGGAGGGATGGCTACACCTTC. Translation: CAISDSQGTGRDGYTF.

The rearrangement links TRBV11-2 to TRBJ2-7; TRBD2 aligns across 9 bases. This CDR3 is built from 16 residues. The V segment lost 5 bases and the J segment 4 bases; nucleotides outside the gene matches: 12. Germline V gives CDR1 SGHAT, CDR2 FQNNGV. Here the CDR3 DNA reads TGTGCCAGCAGCCCCATTGGCGGGGGGGGACTTTACGAGCAGTACTTC. Its protein product is CASSPIGGGGLYEQYF.

The gene calls are TRBV19 and TRBJ1-5, with D tentatively TRBD1 (6 bases). The CDR3 length is 14 residues. The V and J ends lost 3 bases and 4 bases respectively, with 10 bases between them. Germline V gives CDR1 LNHDA, CDR2 SQIVND (reference sequence). As DNA, the CDR3 is TGTGCCAGTAGTATGGGGACACTTAATCAGCCCCAGCATTTT. Protein sequence: CASSMGTLNQPQHF. Together with reference TRBV19 and TRBJ1-5, the CDR3 gives the full variable domain: DGGITQSPKYLFRKEGQNVTLSCEQNLNHDAMYWYRQDPGQGLRLIYYSQIVNDFQKGDIAEGYSVSREKKESFPLTVTSAQKNPTAFYLCASSMGTLNQPQHFGDGTRLSIL.

The CDR3 is CAWKVSHEQFF. In nucleotides, the CDR3 is TGTGCCTGGAAGGTGAGCCATGAGCAGTTCTTC. V is TRBV30 and J is TRBJ2-1; D remains unclear. V was shortened by 4 bases and J by 8 bases, with 9 bases between the two germline ends. The germline V gene has CDR1 GTSNPN and CDR2 SVGIG (reference sequence). The CDR3 has 11 residues.

The chain joins TRBV4-1 to TRBJ2-3; no definite D call. CDR1 and CDR2 from the germline V gene are MGHRA and YSYEKL. The CDR3 is 17 residues long. Trimming took off 0 bases at V and 0 bases at J, with 13 bases between the two ends. The CDR3 DNA sequence: TGCGCCAGCAGCCAAGATAGGGTTTCGACTAGCACAGATACGCAGTATTTT. Its translation: CASSQDRVSTSTDTQYF.

J is TRBJ1-5 and V is TRBV7-2; a weak D match, TRBD1 (5 bases). This CDR3 spans 14 amino acids. Trimming stripped 5 bases from V and 9 bases from J, with 17 bases between. Germline V gene data show CDR1 as SGHTA and CDR2 as FQGNSA. CDR3 residues: CASSPWTRTLPQHF. CDR3 sequence (DNA): TGTGCCAGCAGCCCGTGGACACGGACTCTGCCCCAGCATTTT.

This chain connects TRBV5-1 to TRBJ2-1, with 8 bases identical to TRBD2. V trimming: 4 bases; J trimming: 6 bases; junction bases outside the gene matches: 12. CDR1 and CDR2 from the germline V gene are SGHRS and YFSETQ. The CDR3 has 16 amino acids. CDR3 sequence (DNA): TGCGCCAGCAGCGACCTGGGACTAGAGAAGGGCAATGAGCAGTTCTTC. Encoded protein: CASSDLGLEKGNEQFF.

A few counts support this clone. The chain is built from TRBV30 and TRBJ1-5, with D possibly matching TRBD1 (5 bases). Trimming removed 7 bases at V and 7 bases at J, with 14 bases between. CDR3 length: 12 amino acids. Germline V lookup: CDR1 GTSNPN, CDR2 SVGIG (reference sequence). The DNA of the CDR3 is TGTGCCTTGGGGCAGGGAAACCAGCCCCAGCATTTT. It yields the protein CALGQGNQPQHF.

This clone was picked up one time. The V gene is TRBV5-1, the J gene TRBJ1-1, with a possible D match to TRBD1 (6 bases). With 0 bases removed from V and 5 bases from J, the gap between germline ends came to 20 bases. This CDR3 comprises 17 residues. The germline V gene has CDR1 SGHRS and CDR2 YFSETQ. The CDR3 DNA reads as TGCGCCAGCAGCTTGGCCCGAGGCAGGGGATTGATTACTGAAGCTTTCTTT. It is translated as CASSLARGRGLITEAFF.

The chain employs TRBV2 and TRBJ1-1; 9 nucleotides line up with TRBD1. The CDR3 loop spans 12 amino acids. With V trimmed by 10 bases and J by 5 bases, 5 bases remained unmatched. Germline CDR1 SNHLY, CDR2 FYNNEI. In DNA, the CDR3 is TGTGCCACCGGGACAGGGTGGACTGAAGCTTTCTTT. Its protein product is CATGTGWTEAFF.

The chain is built from TRBV9 and TRBJ2-7; no clear D. Between the trimmed V and J ends, which lost 3 bases and 2 bases, there was a span of 15 bases. Per germline, CDR1 SGDLS and CDR2 YYNGEE. The CDR3 runs to 15 residues. The CDR3 region is CASSAWATPTYEQYF. The CDR3 DNA reads as TGTGCCAGCAGCGCGTGGGCAACACCTACCTACGAGCAGTACTTC.